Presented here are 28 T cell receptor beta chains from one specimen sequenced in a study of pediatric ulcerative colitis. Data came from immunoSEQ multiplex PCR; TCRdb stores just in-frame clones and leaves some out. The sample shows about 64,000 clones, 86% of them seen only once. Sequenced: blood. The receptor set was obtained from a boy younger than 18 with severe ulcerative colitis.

The CDR3 reads CASSLPYFSTDTQYF. In DNA form, the CDR3 reads TGTGCCAGCAGCTTACCTTACTTTAGCACAGATACGCAGTATTTT. The V and J genes are TRBV11-3 and TRBJ2-3; unclear D gene. The germline gives CDR1 SGHNT, CDR2 YENEEA. Trimming removed 2 bases from V and 0 bases from J, with 9 bases in between. CDR3 length: 15 amino acids.

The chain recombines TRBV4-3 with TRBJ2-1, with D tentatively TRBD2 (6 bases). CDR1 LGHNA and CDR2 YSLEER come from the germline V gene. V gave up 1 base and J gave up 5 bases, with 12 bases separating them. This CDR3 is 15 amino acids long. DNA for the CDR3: TGCGCCAGCAGCCAAGGCGCGGACTATAACAATGAGCAGTTCTTC. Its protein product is CASSQGADYNNEQFF.

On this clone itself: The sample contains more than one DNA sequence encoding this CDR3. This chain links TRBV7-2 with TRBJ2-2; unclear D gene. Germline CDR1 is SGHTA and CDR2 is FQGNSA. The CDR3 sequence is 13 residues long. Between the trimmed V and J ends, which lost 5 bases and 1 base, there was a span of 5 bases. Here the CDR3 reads CASSSKNTGELFF. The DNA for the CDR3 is TGTGCCAGCAGCAGCAAGAACACCGGGGAGCTGTTTTTT.

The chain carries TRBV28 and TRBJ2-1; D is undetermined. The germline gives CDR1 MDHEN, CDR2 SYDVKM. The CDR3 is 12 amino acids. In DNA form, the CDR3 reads TGTGCGAGCTCGGGCGGCTACAATGAGCAGTTCTTC. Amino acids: CASSGGYNEQFF.

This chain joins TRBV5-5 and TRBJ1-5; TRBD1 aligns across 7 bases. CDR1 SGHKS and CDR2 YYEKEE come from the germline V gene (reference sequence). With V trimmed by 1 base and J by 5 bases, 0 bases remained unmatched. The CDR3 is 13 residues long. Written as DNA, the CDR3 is TGTGCCAGCAGCTTGACAGGGGATCAGCCCCAGCATTTT. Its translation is CASSLTGDQPQHF. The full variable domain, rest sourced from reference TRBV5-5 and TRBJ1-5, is DAGVTQSPTHLIKTRGQQVTLRCSPISGHKSVSWYQQVLGQGPQFIFQYYEKEERGRGNFPDRFSARQFPNYSSELNVNALLLGDSALYLCASSLTGDQPQHFGDGTRLSIL.

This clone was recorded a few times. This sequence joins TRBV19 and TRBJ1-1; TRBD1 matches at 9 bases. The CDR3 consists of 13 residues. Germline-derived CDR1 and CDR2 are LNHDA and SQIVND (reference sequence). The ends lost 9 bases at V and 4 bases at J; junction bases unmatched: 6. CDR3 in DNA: TGTGCCAGCAAGACAGGGGGAGGCACTGAAGCTTTCTTT. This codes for CASKTGGGTEAFF.

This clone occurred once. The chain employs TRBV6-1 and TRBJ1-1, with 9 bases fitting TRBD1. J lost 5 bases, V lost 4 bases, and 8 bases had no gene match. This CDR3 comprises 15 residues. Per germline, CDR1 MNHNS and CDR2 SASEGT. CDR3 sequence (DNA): TGTGCCAGCAGTGCCAAACAGGGGGCAAGGACTGAAGCTTTCTTT. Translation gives CASSAKQGARTEAFF.

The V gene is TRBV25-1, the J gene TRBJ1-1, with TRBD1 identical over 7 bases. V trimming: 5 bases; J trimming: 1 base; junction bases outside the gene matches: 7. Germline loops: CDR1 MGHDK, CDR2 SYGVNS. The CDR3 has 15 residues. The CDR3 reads CASSFTGTANTEAFF. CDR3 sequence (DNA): TGTGCCAGCAGTTTCACCGGGACAGCGAACACTGAAGCTTTCTTT. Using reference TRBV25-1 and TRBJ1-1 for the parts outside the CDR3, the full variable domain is EADIYQTPRYLVIGTGKKITLECSQTMGHDKMYWYQQDPGMELHLIHYSYGVNSTEKGDLSSESTVSRIRTEHFPLTLESARPSHTSQYLCASSFTGTANTEAFFGQGTRLTVV.

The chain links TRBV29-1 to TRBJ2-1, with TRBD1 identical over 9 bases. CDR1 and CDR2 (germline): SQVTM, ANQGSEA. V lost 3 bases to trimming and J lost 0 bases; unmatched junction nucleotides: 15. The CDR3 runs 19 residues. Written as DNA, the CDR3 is TGCAGCGTTGATGTCCGGGACAGGGCGGTATTGAGCTCCTACAATGAGCAGTTCTTC. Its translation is CSVDVRDRAVLSSYNEQFF.

The CDR3 DNA reads as TGTGCCAGCCGGGGGGCGAGGAACACCGGGGAGCTGTTTTTT. Encoded protein: CASRGARNTGELFF. The chain employs TRBV27 and TRBJ2-2; possible D gene TRBD2, 7 bases. The V gene lost 8 bases and the J gene lost 1 base, with 11 bases spanning the gap. The CDR3 covers 14 residues. Germline V gene lookup returns CDR1 MNHEY and CDR2 SMNVEV (reference sequence).

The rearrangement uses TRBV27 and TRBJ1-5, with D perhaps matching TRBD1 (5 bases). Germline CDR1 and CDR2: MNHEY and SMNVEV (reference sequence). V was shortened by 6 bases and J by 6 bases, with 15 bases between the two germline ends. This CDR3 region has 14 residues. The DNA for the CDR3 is TGTGCCAGCAGGGAGAATATACAGGTTCAGCCCCAGCATTTT. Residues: CASRENIQVQPQHF.

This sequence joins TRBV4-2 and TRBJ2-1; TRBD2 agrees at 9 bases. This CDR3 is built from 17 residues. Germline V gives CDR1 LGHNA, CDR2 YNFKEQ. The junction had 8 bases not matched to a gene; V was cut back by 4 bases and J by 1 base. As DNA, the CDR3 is TGTGCCAGCAGCCCCCCTAGCGGGAAACTGTCCTACAATGAGCAGTTCTTC. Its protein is CASSPPSGKLSYNEQFF.

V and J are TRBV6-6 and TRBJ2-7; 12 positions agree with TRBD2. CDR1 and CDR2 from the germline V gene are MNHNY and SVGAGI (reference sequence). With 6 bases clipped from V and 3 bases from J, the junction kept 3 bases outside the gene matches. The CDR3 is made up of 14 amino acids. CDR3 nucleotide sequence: TGTGCCAGCAGGCGGACTAGCGGGGACTACGAGCAGTACTTC. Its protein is CASRRTSGDYEQYF.

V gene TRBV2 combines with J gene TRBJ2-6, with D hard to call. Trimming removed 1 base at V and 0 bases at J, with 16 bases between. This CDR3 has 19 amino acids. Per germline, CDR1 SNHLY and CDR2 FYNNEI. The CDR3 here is CASSEGLVMVISGANVLTF. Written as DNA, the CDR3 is TGTGCCAGCAGTGAAGGGTTGGTCATGGTCATCTCTGGGGCCAACGTCCTGACTTTC.

The CDR3 protein is CASRPTKPNTEAFF. The CDR3 DNA follows: TGTGCCAGTAGGCCGACGAAACCGAACACTGAAGCTTTCTTT. The V call is TRBV19, the J call TRBJ1-1; no reliable D call. Germline assignment: CDR1 LNHDA and CDR2 SQIVND (reference sequence). V lost 6 bases and J 1 base, leaving 12 bases between the germline ends. The length of the CDR3 is 14 residues.

Here the CDR3 reads CAISSFNYGYTF. In DNA form, the CDR3 reads TGTGCCATCAGCAGTTTTAACTATGGCTACACCTTC. The rearrangement links TRBV10-3 to TRBJ1-2; D is ambiguous. Germline CDR1 is ENHRY and CDR2 is SYGVKD. This CDR3 is built from 12 residues. V lost 6 bases to trimming and J lost 1 base, with 6 bases between them.

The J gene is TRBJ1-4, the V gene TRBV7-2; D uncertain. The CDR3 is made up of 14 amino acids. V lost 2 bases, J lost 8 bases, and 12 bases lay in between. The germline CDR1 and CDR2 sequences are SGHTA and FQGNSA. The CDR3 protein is CASSLTDGWEKLFF. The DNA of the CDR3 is TGTGCCAGCAGCTTAACCGACGGTTGGGAAAAACTGTTTTTT.

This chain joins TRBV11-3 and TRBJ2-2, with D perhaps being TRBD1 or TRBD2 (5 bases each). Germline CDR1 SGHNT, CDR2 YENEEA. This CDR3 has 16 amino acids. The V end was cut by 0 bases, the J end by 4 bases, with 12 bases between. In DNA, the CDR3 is TGTGCCAGCAGCTTAGATCTCCCGGGACCCACCGGGGAGCTGTTTTTT. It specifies CASSLDLPGPTGELFF. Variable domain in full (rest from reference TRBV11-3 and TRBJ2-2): EAGVVQSPRYKIIEKKQPVAFWCNPISGHNTLYWYLQNLGQGPELLIRYENEEAVDDSQLPKDRFSAERLKGVDSTLKIQPAELGDSAVYLCASSLDLPGPTGELFFGEGSRLTVL.

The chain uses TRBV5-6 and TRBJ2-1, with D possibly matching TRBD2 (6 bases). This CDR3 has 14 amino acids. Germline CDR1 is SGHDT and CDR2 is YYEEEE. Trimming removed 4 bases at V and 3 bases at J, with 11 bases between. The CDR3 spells CASSPETSYNEQFF. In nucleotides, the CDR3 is TGTGCCAGCAGCCCGGAGACTAGCTACAATGAGCAGTTCTTC.

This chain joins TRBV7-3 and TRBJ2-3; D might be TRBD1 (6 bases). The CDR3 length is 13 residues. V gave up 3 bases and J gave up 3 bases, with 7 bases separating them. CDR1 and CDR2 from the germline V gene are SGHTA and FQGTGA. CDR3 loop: CASSFGQTDTQYF. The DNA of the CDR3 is TGTGCCAGCAGCTTCGGACAGACAGATACGCAGTATTTT.

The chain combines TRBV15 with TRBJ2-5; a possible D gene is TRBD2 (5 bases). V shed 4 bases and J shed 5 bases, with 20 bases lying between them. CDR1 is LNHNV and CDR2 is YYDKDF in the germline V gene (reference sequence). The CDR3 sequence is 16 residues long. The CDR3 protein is CATSTARLGGQETQYF. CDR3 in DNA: TGTGCCACCAGCACCGCTAGATTGGGCGGGCAGGAGACCCAGTACTTC.

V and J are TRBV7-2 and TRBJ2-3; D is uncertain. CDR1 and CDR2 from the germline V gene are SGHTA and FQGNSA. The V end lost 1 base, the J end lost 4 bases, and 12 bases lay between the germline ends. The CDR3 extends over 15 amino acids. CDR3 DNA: TGTGCCAGCAGCTTAGAAGGGATACCCCCAGATACGCAGTATTTT. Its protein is CASSLEGIPPDTQYF.

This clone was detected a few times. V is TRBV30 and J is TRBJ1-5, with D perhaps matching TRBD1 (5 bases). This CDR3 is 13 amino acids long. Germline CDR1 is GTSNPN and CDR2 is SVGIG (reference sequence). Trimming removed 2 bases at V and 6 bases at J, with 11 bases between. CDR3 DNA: TGTGCCTGGAGTACTTCAGGGCGTCAGCCCCAGCATTTT. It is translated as CAWSTSGRQPQHF.

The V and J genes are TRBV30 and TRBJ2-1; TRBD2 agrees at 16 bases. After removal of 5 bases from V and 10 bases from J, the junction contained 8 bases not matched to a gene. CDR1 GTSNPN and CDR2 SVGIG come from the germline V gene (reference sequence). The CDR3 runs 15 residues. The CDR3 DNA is TGTGCCTGGGGGACTAGCGGGAGGGCCAGAGAGGAGCAGTTCTTC. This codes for CAWGTSGRAREEQFF.

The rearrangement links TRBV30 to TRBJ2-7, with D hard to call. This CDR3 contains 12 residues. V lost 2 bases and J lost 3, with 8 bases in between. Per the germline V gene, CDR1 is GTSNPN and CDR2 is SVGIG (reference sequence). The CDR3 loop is CAWSFDGYEQYF. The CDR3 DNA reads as TGTGCCTGGAGTTTCGACGGCTACGAGCAGTACTTC.

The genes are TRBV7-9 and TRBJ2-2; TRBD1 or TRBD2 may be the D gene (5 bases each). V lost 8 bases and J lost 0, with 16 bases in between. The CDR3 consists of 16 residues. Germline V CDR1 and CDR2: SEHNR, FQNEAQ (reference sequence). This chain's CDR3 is CASEEAGLANTGELFF. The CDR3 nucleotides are TGTGCCAGCGAGGAGGCAGGGTTGGCGAACACCGGGGAGCTGTTTTTT.

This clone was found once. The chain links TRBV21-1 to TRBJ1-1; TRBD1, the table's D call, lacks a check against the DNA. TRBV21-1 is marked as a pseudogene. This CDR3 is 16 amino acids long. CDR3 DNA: TGTGCCAGCAGCAAAAAGCCCGGGACAGAGAACACTGAAGCTTTCTTT. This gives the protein CASSKKPGTENTEAFF.

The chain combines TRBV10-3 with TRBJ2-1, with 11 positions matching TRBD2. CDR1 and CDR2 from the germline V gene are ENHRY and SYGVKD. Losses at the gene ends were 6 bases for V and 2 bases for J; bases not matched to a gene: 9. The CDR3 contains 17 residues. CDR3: CAISRILAGGTYNEQFF. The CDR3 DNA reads TGTGCCATCAGCCGAATCCTAGCGGGAGGTACCTACAATGAGCAGTTCTTC.